This T cell receptor (beta chain) was found in a study of blood T cell repertoires in COVID-19. Study context: Samples representing acute and convalescent COVID-19 were sourced from the United States, Italy and Spain. T cells, B-cell-depleted T cells, or PBMCs provided the cDNA or gDNA that served as material.

Per the study methods: Researchers report that nucleated cell counts were estimated from reference gene primer amplification. Assay used: immunoSEQ multiplex PCR; TCRdb lists only in-frame clones, some missing. From that table come the V and J calls and clone size; the DNA was used to work out D and trimming. The sample has 200,000 to 250,000 clones, roughly 84% seen once; the top ten hold around 9.5%. Between the trimmed V and J ends, which lost 4 bases and 5 bases, there was a span of 12 bases. Germline CDR1 LGHNA, CDR2 YNFKEQ. The CDR3 spans 14 residues. The chain combines TRBV4-2 with TRBJ2-4; D might be TRBD1 (5 bases). The clonotype comes from a man between 45 and 60 years old with active or convalescent COVID-19. The sample comprised peripheral blood. The CDR3 region is CASSPPIGENIQYF. DNA of the CDR3: TGTGCCAGCAGCCCCCCGATAGGGGAAAACATTCAGTACTTC.